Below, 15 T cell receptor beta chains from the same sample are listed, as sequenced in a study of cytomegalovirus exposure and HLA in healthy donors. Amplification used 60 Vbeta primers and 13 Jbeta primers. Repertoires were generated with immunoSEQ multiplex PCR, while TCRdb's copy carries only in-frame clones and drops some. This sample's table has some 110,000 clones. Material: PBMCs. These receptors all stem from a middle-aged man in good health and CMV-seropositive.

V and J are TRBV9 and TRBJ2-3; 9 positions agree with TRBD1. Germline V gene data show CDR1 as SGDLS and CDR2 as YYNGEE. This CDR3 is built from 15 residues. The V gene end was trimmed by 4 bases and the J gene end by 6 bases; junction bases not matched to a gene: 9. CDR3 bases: TGTGCCAGCAGCCCCCGGGGACAGGGTTTTGATACGCAGTATTTT. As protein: CASSPRGQGFDTQYF.

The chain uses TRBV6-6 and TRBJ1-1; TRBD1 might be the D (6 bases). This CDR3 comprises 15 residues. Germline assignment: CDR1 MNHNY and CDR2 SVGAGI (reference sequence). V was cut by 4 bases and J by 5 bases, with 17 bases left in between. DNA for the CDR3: TGTGCCAGCAGTTCCCTGGGGAGGGGGGGTACTGAAGCTTTCTTT. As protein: CASSSLGRGGTEAFF.

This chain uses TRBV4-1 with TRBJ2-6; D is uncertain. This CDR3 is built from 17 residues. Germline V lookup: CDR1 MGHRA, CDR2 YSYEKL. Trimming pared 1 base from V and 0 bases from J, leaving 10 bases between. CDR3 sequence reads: CASSQVNSRSGANVLTF. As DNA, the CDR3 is TGCGCCAGCAGCCAAGTAAACTCCCGCTCTGGGGCCAACGTCCTGACTTTC.

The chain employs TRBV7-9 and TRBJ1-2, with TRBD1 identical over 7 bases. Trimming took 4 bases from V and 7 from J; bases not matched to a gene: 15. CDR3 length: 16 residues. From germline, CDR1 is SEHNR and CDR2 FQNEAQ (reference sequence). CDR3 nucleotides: TGTGCCAGCAGCTCGACCGACAGGGAGAGGGCCGGTGGCTACACCTTC. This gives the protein CASSSTDRERAGGYTF.

The CDR3 DNA reads as TGTGCCTGGGACAGAACTAACTATGGCTACACCTTC. The encoded protein is CAWDRTNYGYTF. The V call is TRBV30, the J call TRBJ1-2, with D possibly being TRBD1 (5 bases). The V and J ends lost 5 bases and 0 bases respectively, with 7 bases between them. CDR1 and CDR2 from the germline V gene are GTSNPN and SVGIG (reference sequence). The CDR3 has 12 residues.

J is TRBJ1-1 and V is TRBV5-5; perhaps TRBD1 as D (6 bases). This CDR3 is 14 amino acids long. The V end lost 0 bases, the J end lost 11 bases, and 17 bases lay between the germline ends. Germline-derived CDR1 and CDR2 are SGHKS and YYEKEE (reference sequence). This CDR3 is CASSLGGGGPSAFF. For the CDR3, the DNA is TGTGCCAGCAGCTTGGGGGGCGGGGGGCCGTCGGCTTTCTTT.

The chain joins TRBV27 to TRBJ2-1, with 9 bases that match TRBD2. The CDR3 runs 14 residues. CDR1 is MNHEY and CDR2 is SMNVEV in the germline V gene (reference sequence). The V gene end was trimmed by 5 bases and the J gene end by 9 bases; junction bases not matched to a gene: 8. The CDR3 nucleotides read TGTGCCAGCAGTCCCCGGCGGGAGGGCCTTGAGCAGTTCTTC. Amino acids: CASSPRREGLEQFF.

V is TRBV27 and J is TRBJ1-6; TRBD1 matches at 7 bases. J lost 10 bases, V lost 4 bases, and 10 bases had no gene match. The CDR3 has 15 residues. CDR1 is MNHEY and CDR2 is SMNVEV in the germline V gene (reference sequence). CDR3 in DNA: TGTGCCAGCAGTTCTTTTCAGGGGGTTGACTCACCCCTCCACTTT. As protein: CASSSFQGVDSPLHF.

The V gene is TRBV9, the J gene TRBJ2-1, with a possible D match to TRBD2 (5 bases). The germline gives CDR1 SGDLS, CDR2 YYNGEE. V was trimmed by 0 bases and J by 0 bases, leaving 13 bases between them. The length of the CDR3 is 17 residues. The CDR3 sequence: CASSVAPPGISYNEQFF. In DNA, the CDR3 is TGTGCCAGCAGCGTAGCCCCCCCGGGGATCTCCTACAATGAGCAGTTCTTC. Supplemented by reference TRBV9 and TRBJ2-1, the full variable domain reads DSGVTQTPKHLITATGQRVTLRCSPRSGDLSVYWYQQSLDQGLQFLIQYYNGEERAKGNILERFSAQQFPDLHSELNLSSLELGDSALYFCASSVAPPGISYNEQFFGPGTRLTVL.

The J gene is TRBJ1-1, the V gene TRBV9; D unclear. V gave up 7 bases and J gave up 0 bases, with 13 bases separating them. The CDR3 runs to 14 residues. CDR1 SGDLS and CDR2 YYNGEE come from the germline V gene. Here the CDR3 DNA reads TGTGCCAGCGCCCCTGAACAGATGAACACTGAAGCTTTCTTT. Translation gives CASAPEQMNTEAFF.

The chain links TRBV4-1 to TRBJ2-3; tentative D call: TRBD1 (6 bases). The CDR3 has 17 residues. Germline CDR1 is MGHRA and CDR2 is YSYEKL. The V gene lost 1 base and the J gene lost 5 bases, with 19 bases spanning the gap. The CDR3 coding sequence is TGCGCCAGCAGCCAAGGGTCAGGGGCAGCCCAGGTAGATACGCAGTATTTT. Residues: CASSQGSGAAQVDTQYF.

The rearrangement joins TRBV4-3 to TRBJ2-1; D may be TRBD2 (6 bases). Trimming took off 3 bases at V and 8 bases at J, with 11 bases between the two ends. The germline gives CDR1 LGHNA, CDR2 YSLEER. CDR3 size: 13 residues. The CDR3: CASSQEGPDEQFF. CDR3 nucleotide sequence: TGCGCCAGCAGCCAGGAGGGCCCCGATGAGCAGTTCTTC.

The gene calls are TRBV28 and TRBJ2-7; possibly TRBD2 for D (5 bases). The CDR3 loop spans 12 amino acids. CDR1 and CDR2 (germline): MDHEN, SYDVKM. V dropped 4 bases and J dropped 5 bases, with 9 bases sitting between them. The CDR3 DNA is TGTGCCAGCAGTTCGGCCGGGGACGAGCAGTACTTC. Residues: CASSSAGDEQYF. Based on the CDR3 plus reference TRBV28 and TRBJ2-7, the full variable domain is DVKVTQSSRYLVKRTGEKVFLECVQDMDHENMFWYRQDPGLGLRLIYFSYDVKMKEKGDIPEGYSVSREKKERFSLILESASTNQTSMYLCASSSAGDEQYFGPGTRLTVT.

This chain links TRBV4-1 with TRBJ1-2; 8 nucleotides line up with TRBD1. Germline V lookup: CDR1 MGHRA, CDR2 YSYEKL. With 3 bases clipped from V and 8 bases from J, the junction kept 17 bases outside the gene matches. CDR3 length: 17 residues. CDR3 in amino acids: CASSQGPRTGSRRGYTF. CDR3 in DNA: TGCGCCAGCAGCCAGGGACCGAGGACAGGGAGTCGGCGCGGCTACACCTTC.

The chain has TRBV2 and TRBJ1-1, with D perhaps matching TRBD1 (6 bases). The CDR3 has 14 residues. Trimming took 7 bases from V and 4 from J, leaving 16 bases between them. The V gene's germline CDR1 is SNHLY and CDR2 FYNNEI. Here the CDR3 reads CASTSGVGGTEAFF. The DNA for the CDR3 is TGTGCCAGCACATCAGGGGTAGGTGGCACTGAAGCTTTCTTT.